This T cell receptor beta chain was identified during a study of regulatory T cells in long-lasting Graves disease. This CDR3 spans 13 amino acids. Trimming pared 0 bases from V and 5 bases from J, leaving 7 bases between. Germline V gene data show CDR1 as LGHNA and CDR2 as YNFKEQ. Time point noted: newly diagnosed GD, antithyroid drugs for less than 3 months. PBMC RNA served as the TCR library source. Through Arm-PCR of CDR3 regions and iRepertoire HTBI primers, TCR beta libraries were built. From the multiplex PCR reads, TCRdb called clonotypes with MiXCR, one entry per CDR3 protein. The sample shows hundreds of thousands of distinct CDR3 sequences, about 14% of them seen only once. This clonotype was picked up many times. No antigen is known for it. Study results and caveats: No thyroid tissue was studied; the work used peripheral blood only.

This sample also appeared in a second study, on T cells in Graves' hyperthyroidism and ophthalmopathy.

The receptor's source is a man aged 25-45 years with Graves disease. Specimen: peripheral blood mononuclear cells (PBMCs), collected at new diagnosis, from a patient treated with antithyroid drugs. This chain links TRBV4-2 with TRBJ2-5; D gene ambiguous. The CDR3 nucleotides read TGTGCCAGCAGCCAAGAGCTCTGGGAGACCCAGTACTTC. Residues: CASSQELWETQYF.